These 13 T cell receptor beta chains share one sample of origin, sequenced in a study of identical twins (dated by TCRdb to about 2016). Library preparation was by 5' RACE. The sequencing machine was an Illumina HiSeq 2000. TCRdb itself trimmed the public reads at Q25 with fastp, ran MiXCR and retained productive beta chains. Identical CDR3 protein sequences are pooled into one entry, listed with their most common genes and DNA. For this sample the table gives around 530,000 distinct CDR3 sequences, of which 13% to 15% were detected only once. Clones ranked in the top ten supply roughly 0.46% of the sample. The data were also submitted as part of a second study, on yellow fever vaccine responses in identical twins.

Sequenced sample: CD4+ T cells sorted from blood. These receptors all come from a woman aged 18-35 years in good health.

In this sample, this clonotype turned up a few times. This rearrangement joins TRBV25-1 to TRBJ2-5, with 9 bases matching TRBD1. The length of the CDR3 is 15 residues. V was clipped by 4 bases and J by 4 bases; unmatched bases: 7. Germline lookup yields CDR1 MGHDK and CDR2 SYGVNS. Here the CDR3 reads CASSGGTGYRETQYF. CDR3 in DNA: TGTGCCAGCAGTGGCGGGACAGGGTATCGAGAGACCCAGTACTTC.

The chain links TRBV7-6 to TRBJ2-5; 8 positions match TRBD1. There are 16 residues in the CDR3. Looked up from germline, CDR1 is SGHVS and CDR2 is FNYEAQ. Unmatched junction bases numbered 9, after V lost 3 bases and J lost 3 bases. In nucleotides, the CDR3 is TGTGCCAGCAGCTTCCGACAGGGGCCCGGGGAAGAGACCCAGTACTTC. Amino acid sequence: CASSFRQGPGEETQYF.

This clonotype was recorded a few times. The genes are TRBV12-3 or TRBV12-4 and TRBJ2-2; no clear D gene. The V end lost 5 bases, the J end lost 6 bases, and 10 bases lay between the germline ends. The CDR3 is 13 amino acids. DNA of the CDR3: TGTGCCAGCAGTACCGGTGGGGCCGGGGAGCTGTTTTTT. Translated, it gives CASSTGGAGELFF.

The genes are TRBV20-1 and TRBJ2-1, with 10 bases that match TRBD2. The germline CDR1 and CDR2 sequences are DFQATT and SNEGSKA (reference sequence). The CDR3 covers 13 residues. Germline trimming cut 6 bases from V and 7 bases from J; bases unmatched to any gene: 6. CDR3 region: CSAALSGRNEQFF. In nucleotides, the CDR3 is TGCAGTGCGGCCCTTAGCGGGAGGAATGAGCAGTTCTTC.

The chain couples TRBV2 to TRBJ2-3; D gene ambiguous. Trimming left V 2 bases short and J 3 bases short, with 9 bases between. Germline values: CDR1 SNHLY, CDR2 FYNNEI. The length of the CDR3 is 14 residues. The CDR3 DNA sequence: TGTGCCAGCAGTGAAAGTCGGCAGACAGATACGCAGTATTTT. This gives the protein CASSESRQTDTQYF.

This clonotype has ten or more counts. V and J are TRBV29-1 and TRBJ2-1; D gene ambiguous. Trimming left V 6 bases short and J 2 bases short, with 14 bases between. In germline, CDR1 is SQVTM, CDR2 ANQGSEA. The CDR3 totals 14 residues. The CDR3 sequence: CSVDSRGAYNEQFF. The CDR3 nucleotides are TGCAGCGTAGACTCTCGAGGAGCCTACAATGAGCAGTTCTTC.

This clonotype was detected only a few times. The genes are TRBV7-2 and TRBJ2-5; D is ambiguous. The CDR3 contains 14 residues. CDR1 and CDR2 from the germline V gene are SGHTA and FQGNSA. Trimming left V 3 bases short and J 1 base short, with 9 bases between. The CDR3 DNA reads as TGTGCCAGCAGCTTGGGCTATGCCCAAGAGACCCAGTACTTC. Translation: CASSLGYAQETQYF.

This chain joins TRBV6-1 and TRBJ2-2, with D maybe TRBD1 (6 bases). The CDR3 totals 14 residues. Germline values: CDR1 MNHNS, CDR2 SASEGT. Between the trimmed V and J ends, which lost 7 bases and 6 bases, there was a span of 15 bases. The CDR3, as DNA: TGTGCCAGCAACACAGGGTCTAAGTCCGGGGAGCTGTTTTTT. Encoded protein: CASNTGSKSGELFF.

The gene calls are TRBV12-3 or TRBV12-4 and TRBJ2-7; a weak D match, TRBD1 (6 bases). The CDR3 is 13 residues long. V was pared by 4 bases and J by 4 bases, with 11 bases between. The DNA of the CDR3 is TGTGCCAGCAGTTGGGGGACAAAGTACGAGCAGTACTTC. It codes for CASSWGTKYEQYF.

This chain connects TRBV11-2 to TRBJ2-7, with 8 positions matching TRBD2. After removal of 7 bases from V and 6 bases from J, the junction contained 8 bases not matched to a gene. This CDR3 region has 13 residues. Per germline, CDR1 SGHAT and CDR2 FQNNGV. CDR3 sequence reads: CASTPPGGVEQYV. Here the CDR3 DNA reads TGTGCCAGCACCCCTCCGGGGGGGGTCGAGCAGTACGTC.

CDR3 region: CSVAMAGSGGELFF. The CDR3 nucleotides read TGCAGCGTTGCCATGGCGGGGTCGGGCGGGGAGCTGTTTTTT. V is TRBV29-1 and J is TRBJ2-2, with D possibly TRBD2 on 6 matching bases. Trimming took off 4 bases at V and 7 bases at J, with 16 bases between the two ends. There are 14 residues in the CDR3. Germline CDR1 and CDR2: SQVTM and ANQGSEA.

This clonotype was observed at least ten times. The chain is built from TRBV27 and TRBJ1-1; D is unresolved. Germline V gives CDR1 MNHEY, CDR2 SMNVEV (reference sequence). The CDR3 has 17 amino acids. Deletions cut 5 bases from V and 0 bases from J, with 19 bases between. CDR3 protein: CASSMRVIGSLNTEAFF. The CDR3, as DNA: TGTGCCAGCAGTATGAGGGTAATAGGGAGCTTGAACACTGAAGCTTTCTTT.

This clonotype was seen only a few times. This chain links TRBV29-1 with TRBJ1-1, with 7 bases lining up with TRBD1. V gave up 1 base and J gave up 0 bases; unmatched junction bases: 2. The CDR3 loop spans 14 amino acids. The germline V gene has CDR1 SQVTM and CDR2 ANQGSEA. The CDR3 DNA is TGCAGCGTTGAAGGAGACAGGGTGAACACTGAAGCTTTCTTT. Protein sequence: CSVEGDRVNTEAFF.